This TCR beta chain emerged from a study of shared clonotypes between healthy human individuals. Assay used: immunoSEQ multiplex PCR; TCRdb lists only in-frame clones, some missing. The sample contains 900,000 to 1,200,000 clones, roughly 74% of which appear only once. The CDR3 is made up of 15 amino acids. The V gene's germline CDR1 is WSHSY and CDR2 SAAADI. After removal of 4 bases from V and 4 bases from J, the junction contained 8 bases not matched to a gene. The chain links TRBV10-2 to TRBJ2-3; the match to TRBD2 covers 7 bases. The TCR was taken from a man between 18 and 29 years old in good health. Some clones in this sample may be carry-over from other donors' samples. The source material was memory CD4+ T cells from PBMCs. Subset in this sample: CD45RA-negative fraction. In nucleotides, the CDR3 is TGCGCCAGCAGTGGGGAGGGAGTTAGCGCAGATACGCAGTATTTT. This translates into CASSGEGVSADTQYF.